These 13 T cell receptor beta chains originate from one sample sequenced in a study of cytomegalovirus exposure and HLA in healthy donors. In the PCR, 60 Vbeta and 13 Jbeta primers were used. Assay used: immunoSEQ multiplex PCR; TCRdb lists only in-frame clones, some missing. There are 190,000 or so clones in the sample; 70% to 80% occur only once, and approximately 0.4% lies in the top ten. Sequenced material: PBMCs. The receptors stem from a male donor in good health and CMV-seropositive.

The V call is TRBV29-1, the J call TRBJ1-2; 7 positions agree with TRBD1. Germline V gives CDR1 SQVTM, CDR2 ANQGSEA. This CDR3 contains 13 residues. V lost 4 bases, J lost 4 bases, and 6 bases stayed unmatched. The CDR3 region is CSVGQGDSYGYTF. The CDR3 DNA follows: TGCAGCGTTGGTCAGGGGGACAGCTATGGCTACACCTTC.

This clone was detected a few times. This chain uses TRBV7-4 with TRBJ1-5; D is unresolved. This CDR3 is 10 amino acids long. Germline V gene lookup returns CDR1 SGHVT and CDR2 SQSDAQ. Trimming took off 7 bases at V and 5 bases at J, with 3 bases between the two ends. CDR3 amino acids: CASTDQPQHF. CDR3 nucleotide sequence: TGTGCCAGCACTGATCAGCCCCAGCATTTT.

The chain links TRBV7-3 to TRBJ2-5; D may be TRBD2 (5 bases). V lost 2 bases, J lost 2 bases, and 12 bases lay in between. The germline gives CDR1 SGHTA, CDR2 FQGTGA. This CDR3 contains 15 residues. The CDR3 region is CASSLGRALQETQYF. The CDR3 region has the DNA TGTGCCAGCAGCTTAGGGCGGGCCCTACAAGAGACCCAGTACTTC.

V is TRBV11-3 and J is TRBJ2-2; 8 nucleotides agree with TRBD1. The germline V gene has CDR1 SGHNT and CDR2 YENEEA. V gave up 2 bases and J gave up 7 bases; unmatched junction bases: 9. This CDR3 is built from 16 residues. The CDR3 spells CASSLSAGGVSGELFF. CDR3 coding DNA: TGTGCCAGCAGCTTATCGGCAGGGGGCGTAAGCGGGGAGCTGTTTTTT.

Note on this clone: This CDR3 is also generated by other DNA sequences in the sample. The chain combines TRBV9 with TRBJ2-2; tentative D call: TRBD2 (6 bases). V was clipped by 0 bases and J by 1 base, with 7 bases between them. The CDR3 loop spans 15 amino acids. Germline-derived CDR1 and CDR2 are SGDLS and YYNGEE. The CDR3 DNA follows: TGTGCCAGCAGCGTAGGGAGGGTGAACACCGGGGAGCTGTTTTTT. Residues: CASSVGRVNTGELFF.

V is TRBV5-6 and J is TRBJ1-2; D unclear. This CDR3 is built from 16 residues. V gave up 0 bases and J gave up 2 bases, with 14 bases separating them. The germline V gene has CDR1 SGHDT and CDR2 YYEEEE. CDR3 sequence reads: CASSLAARSRNYGYTF. CDR3 nucleotides: TGTGCCAGCAGCTTGGCCGCAAGGAGTAGAAACTATGGCTACACCTTC.

The chain is built from TRBV27 and TRBJ1-4; 7 bases align to TRBD1. Per the germline V gene, CDR1 is MNHEY and CDR2 is SMNVEV (reference sequence). Germline trimming cut 6 bases from V and 10 bases from J; bases unmatched to any gene: 14. This CDR3 is 15 amino acids long. The CDR3 DNA reads as TGTGCCAGCAGGCGCCTTGGGACAGCGGAAGGAAAACTGTTTTTT. It translates to CASRRLGTAEGKLFF.

This clone was seen just once. The chain couples TRBV5-5 to TRBJ2-1; D is undetermined. Germline assignment: CDR1 SGHKS and CDR2 YYEKEE (reference sequence). With 4 bases removed from V and 0 bases from J, the gap between germline ends came to 11 bases. CDR3 length: 15 amino acids. The CDR3 sequence is CASSPISSSYNEQFF. DNA for the CDR3: TGTGCCAGCAGCCCGATTAGTAGCTCCTACAATGAGCAGTTCTTC. Full variable domain (remainder filled in from reference TRBV5-5 and TRBJ2-1): DAGVTQSPTHLIKTRGQQVTLRCSPISGHKSVSWYQQVLGQGPQFIFQYYEKEERGRGNFPDRFSARQFPNYSSELNVNALLLGDSALYLCASSPISSSYNEQFFGPGTRLTVL.

The chain joins TRBV5-6 to TRBJ2-5; 10 nucleotides align to TRBD2. Gene TRBJ2-7 matches the end of the DNA better, so the J call may be wrong. The CDR3 runs to 13 residues. In germline, CDR1 is SGHDT, CDR2 YYEEEE. The CDR3 is CASSGRTSGEQYF. CDR3 bases: TGTGCCAGCAGCGGCCGGACTAGCGGCGAGCAGTACTTC.

J is TRBJ2-3 and V is TRBV21-1; the table names TRBD2, a call not compared with the DNA. TRBV21-1 is marked as a pseudogene. This CDR3 has 18 residues. The CDR3 region is CASSLQERGGTSGRSQYF. The DNA for the CDR3 is TGTGCCAGCAGCCTACAGGAAAGGGGAGGGACTAGCGGGAGGTCGCAGTATTTT.

J is TRBJ1-4 and V is TRBV27, with D unresolved. Germline V gene data show CDR1 as MNHEY and CDR2 as SMNVEV (reference sequence). This CDR3 region has 16 residues. V was pared by 10 bases and J by 0 bases, with 18 bases between. CDR3 sequence reads: CATSRQPSATNEKLFF. The CDR3 region has the DNA TGTGCCACCTCCAGGCAGCCGTCTGCAACTAATGAAAAACTGTTTTTT.

This rearrangement joins TRBV6-1 to TRBJ1-5; 7 positions agree with TRBD1. J was trimmed by 6 bases and V by 6 bases; bases with no gene match: 8. The CDR3 runs to 14 residues. Per germline, CDR1 MNHNS and CDR2 SASEGT. In nucleotides, the CDR3 is TGTGCCAGCAGAGAGGGGGCAGCGCCTCAGCCCCAGCATTTT. This codes for CASREGAAPQPQHF.

This clone was seen more than once but under ten times. The chain carries TRBV6-6 and TRBJ1-5, with D possibly being TRBD1 (6 bases). There are 14 residues in the CDR3. CDR1 and CDR2 from the germline V gene are MNHNY and SVGAGI (reference sequence). Trimming left V 5 bases short and J 3 bases short, with 11 bases between. The DNA of the CDR3 is TGTGCCAGCAGTACTTGGACAGACAATCAGCCCCAGCATTTT. Protein product: CASSTWTDNQPQHF.